This TCR beta chain was sequenced during a study of cytomegalovirus exposure and HLA in healthy donors. Notes on the study in general: It was reported that TCR beta sequences correctly inferred the HLA-A and HLA-B alleles for most subjects. Differences between HLA loci emerged in a later analysis of TCR association rates, with DRB1 most and HLA-C fewest. There were some public TCRs occurring in many donors, but most TCR sequences were rare.

This PCR relied on a set of 60 Vbeta primers and 13 Jbeta primers. Profiled with immunoSEQ multiplex PCR; TCRdb holds only in-frame clones, not every one. The sample has about 130,000 clones, over 65% seen once. Germline V lookup: CDR1 SGHRS, CDR2 YFSETQ. J lost 0 bases, V lost 0 bases, and 9 bases had no gene match. This CDR3 comprises 19 residues. Healthy individuals who donated bone marrow served as the donors. Points on this clone: Its antigen remains unknown.

This receptor was obtained from a young man in good health and CMV-seropositive. V and J are TRBV5-1 and TRBJ2-2, with 9 bases identical to TRBD2. The sample consisted of PBMCs. The CDR3 sequence is CASSLVSGRQYANTGELFF. The DNA for the CDR3 is TGCGCCAGCAGCTTGGTCAGCGGGAGGCAATATGCGAACACCGGGGAGCTGTTTTTT.